This T cell receptor beta chain was profiled in a study of cytomegalovirus exposure and HLA in healthy donors. Study-level information: In a later analysis, the 100 to 150 validation repertoires were reported to have used the same platform as the 600 to 700 first-cohort repertoires.

About this clone itself: Its antigen is unidentified.

Findings and caveats of the study: The authors listed 150 to 200 TCR beta chains as cytomegalovirus-associated. A later analysis found first-cohort TCR clusters tended to co-occur in the 110 or so validation repertoires.

Using immunoSEQ multiplex PCR, the repertoire was profiled, and TCRdb retains in-frame clones only, with some absent. The table shows some 140,000 clones, with approximately 92% occurring only once. CDR3 length equals 14 residues. The V gene lost 5 bases and the J gene lost 4 bases, with 14 bases spanning the gap. Germline loops: CDR1 SGHAT, CDR2 FQNNGV. Sequences were obtained from PBMCs. The TCR was taken from a woman in her late teens or twenties in good health and CMV-seropositive. The chain employs TRBV11-2 and TRBJ1-2; TRBD1 is a possible D gene (6 bases). The CDR3 coding sequence is TGTGCCAGCAGCCAAATCAAGGACAGCTATGGCTACACCTTC. Translation: CASSQIKDSYGYTF.